Below, one T cell receptor (beta chain) is given with its context. The table came from immunoSEQ multiplex PCR; TCRdb's copy has only in-frame clones and leaves some out. The table records tens of thousands of clones, 80% to 90% of them present only once. This sample is drawn from a study of blood T cell repertoires in COVID-19. Study in general: COVID-19 samples, acute and convalescent, were from the United States, Italy and Spain. T cells, B-cell-depleted T cells, or PBMCs supplied cDNA or gDNA.

Germline values: CDR1 SGHNT, CDR2 YYREEE (reference sequence). Trimming pared 4 bases from V and 0 bases from J, leaving 14 bases between. The CDR3 length is 17 residues. The sequenced sample was peripheral blood. The receptor comes from a human donor in a cohort sampled during active COVID-19. The rearrangement uses TRBV5-4 and TRBJ2-6, with a possible D match to TRBD1 (6 bases). The CDR3 DNA is TGTGCCAGCAGCGGACGGGACACCTTCTCTGGGGCCAACGTCCTGACTTTC. It codes for CASSGRDTFSGANVLTF.